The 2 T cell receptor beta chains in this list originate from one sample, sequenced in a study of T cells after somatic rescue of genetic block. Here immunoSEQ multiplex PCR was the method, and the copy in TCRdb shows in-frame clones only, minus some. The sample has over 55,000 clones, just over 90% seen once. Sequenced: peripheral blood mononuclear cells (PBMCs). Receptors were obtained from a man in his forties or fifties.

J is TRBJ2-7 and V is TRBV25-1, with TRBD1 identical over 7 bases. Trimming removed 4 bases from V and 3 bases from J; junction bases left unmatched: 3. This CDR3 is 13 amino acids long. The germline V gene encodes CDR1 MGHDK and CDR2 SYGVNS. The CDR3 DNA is TGTGCCAGCAGTGTTGACAGGGACTACGAGCAGTACTTC. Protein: CASSVDRDYEQYF.

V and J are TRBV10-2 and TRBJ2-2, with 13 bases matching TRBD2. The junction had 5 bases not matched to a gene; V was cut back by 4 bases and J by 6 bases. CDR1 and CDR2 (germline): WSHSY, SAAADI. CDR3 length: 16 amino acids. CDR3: CASSVGLAGDAGELFF. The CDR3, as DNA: TGCGCCAGCAGTGTCGGACTAGCGGGAGATGCCGGGGAGCTGTTTTTT.